The 25 T cell receptor beta chains below all came from one sample that was sequenced in a study of cytomegalovirus exposure and HLA in healthy donors. Primers for the PCR totalled 60 Vbeta and 13 Jbeta. Clones were read by immunoSEQ multiplex PCR, and TCRdb kept only the in-frame ones, dropping some. The sample has about 110,000 clones, about two thirds seen once; the top ten hold 2.8%. The sample consisted of PBMCs. Source of these receptors: a female donor in good health and CMV-seronegative.

CDR3 loop: CASSIGMTGWAGYTF. The CDR3 nucleotides read TGTGCCAGTAGTATAGGCATGACAGGTTGGGCTGGCTACACCTTC. The rearrangement uses TRBV19 and TRBJ1-2; tentatively, D is TRBD1 (6 bases). Between the trimmed V and J ends, which lost 1 base and 7 bases, there was a span of 16 bases. The CDR3 extends over 15 amino acids. Per the germline V gene, CDR1 is LNHDA and CDR2 is SQIVND (reference sequence).

The chain joins TRBV5-5 to TRBJ2-7; D is perhaps TRBD2 (5 bases). The CDR3 extends over 16 amino acids. Germline V gene data show CDR1 as SGHKS and CDR2 as YYEKEE (reference sequence). V lost 2 bases, J lost 5 bases, and 20 bases lay in between. CDR3 amino acids: CASSFSNLGVPHEQYF. CDR3 sequence (DNA): TGTGCCAGCAGCTTTTCGAACCTCGGGGTCCCGCACGAGCAGTACTTC.

V usage is TRBV6-1 and J usage is TRBJ1-1; 9 nucleotides line up with TRBD1. CDR1 and CDR2 (germline): MNHNS, SASEGT. This CDR3 spans 13 amino acids. The J segment lost 5 bases and the V segment lost 5 bases, leaving 3 bases of the junction unmatched. CDR3: CASSRTGVTEAFF. The CDR3, as DNA: TGTGCCAGCAGTCGGACAGGGGTAACTGAAGCTTTCTTT.

This sequence joins TRBV6-5 and TRBJ2-7, with 10 bases lining up with TRBD1. CDR3 length: 15 residues. Germline V lookup: CDR1 MNHEY, CDR2 SVGAGI. Losses at the gene ends were 5 bases for V and 6 bases for J; bases not matched to a gene: 10. The CDR3 reads CASSQYRGQGTEQYF. The CDR3 DNA is TGTGCCAGCAGTCAGTACCGGGGACAGGGGACCGAGCAGTACTTC.

Concerning this clone: Sequence at one end of the junction differs from germline and may be a read error. The V call is TRBV20-1, the J call TRBJ1-2; the match to TRBD1 covers 7 bases. This CDR3 has 11 amino acids. CDR1 is DFQATT and CDR2 is SNEGSKA in the germline V gene (reference sequence). CDR3 residues: CSALLPGQQGF. In nucleotides, the CDR3 is TGCAGTGCTCTGCTGCCGGGACAGCAAGGTTTC.

This clone appeared once. The rearrangement uses TRBV28 and TRBJ2-1, with D maybe TRBD2 (6 bases). The length of the CDR3 is 11 residues. The germline gives CDR1 MDHEN, CDR2 SYDVKM. Trimming removed 4 bases from V and 16 bases from J, with 14 bases in between. For the CDR3, the DNA is TGTGCCAGCAGTTATGGGACTTCTTACTTCTTC. Its translation is CASSYGTSYFF.

The chain uses TRBV5-1 and TRBJ2-1; 8 bases agree with TRBD2. Trimming took 2 bases from V and 4 from J; bases not matched to a gene: 5. The CDR3 length is 15 residues. The germline CDR1 and CDR2 sequences are SGHRS and YFSETQ. CDR3 sequence: CASSFDPGGYNEQFF. The CDR3 bases are TGCGCCAGCAGCTTCGATCCGGGGGGGTACAATGAGCAGTTCTTC.

The chain recombines TRBV11-3 with TRBJ1-1; D possibly corresponds to TRBD1 (5 bases). The V end lost 0 bases, the J end lost 7 bases, and 12 bases lay between the germline ends. Germline V gene sequence: CDR1 SGHNT, CDR2 YENEEA. There are 14 residues in the CDR3. CDR3 sequence (DNA): TGTGCCAGCAGCTTAGATTTCGGGGGATTTGAAGCTTTCTTT. This encodes CASSLDFGGFEAFF.

This chain joins TRBV27 and TRBJ2-7; D is perhaps TRBD2 (6 bases). The CDR3 spans 13 residues. V lost 9 bases and J 0 bases, leaving 12 bases between the germline ends. The V gene's germline CDR1 is MNHEY and CDR2 SMNVEV (reference sequence). CDR3 protein: CASRDSASYEQYF. The CDR3 DNA follows: TGTGCCAGTCGGGACTCCGCCTCCTACGAGCAGTACTTC.

The chain couples TRBV19 to TRBJ2-7; 14 bases align to TRBD2. The CDR3 has 14 amino acids. CDR1 and CDR2 (germline): LNHDA, SQIVND (reference sequence). J was trimmed by 7 bases and V by 6 bases; bases with no gene match: 5. The CDR3 loop reads CASRGLAGAGEQYF. The CDR3 region has the DNA TGTGCCAGTAGGGGACTAGCGGGAGCTGGAGAGCAGTACTTC.

The rearrangement links TRBV28 to TRBJ1-1; 11 bases align to TRBD1. The V and J ends lost 6 bases and 4 bases, in that order; junction bases with no gene match: 1. Germline V gene sequence: CDR1 MDHEN, CDR2 SYDVKM. The CDR3 consists of 13 residues. This CDR3 reads CASRGTGGTEAFF. In nucleotides, the CDR3 is TGTGCCAGCAGGGGGACAGGGGGCACTGAAGCTTTCTTT.

The V gene is TRBV6-6, the J gene TRBJ1-2; 9 bases are a match to TRBD1. The CDR3 has 14 amino acids. Trimming cost V 3 bases and J 7 bases; bases outside gene matches: 6. CDR1 is MNHNY, CDR2 SVGAGI, per germline (reference sequence). CDR3 residues: CASSYGQGLGGYTF. The DNA for the CDR3 is TGTGCCAGCAGTTATGGACAGGGGCTGGGTGGCTACACCTTC.

The chain employs TRBV11-2 and TRBJ1-2; possibly TRBD1 for D (6 bases). V lost 5 bases to trimming and J lost 4 bases, with 11 bases between them. This CDR3 has 13 amino acids. The germline CDR1 and CDR2 sequences are SGHAT and FQNNGV. DNA for the CDR3: TGTGCCAGCAGCCCGGACAGTTTCTATGGCTACACCTTC. This translates into CASSPDSFYGYTF.

The chain joins TRBV4-1 to TRBJ2-5, with TRBD2 matching over 8 bases. J lost 4 bases, V lost 8 bases, and 3 bases had no gene match. The germline CDR1 and CDR2 sequences are MGHRA and YSYEKL. The CDR3 is 12 amino acids. The DNA for the CDR3 is TGCGCCAGCTCGGGGGGGTCAGAGACCCAGTACTTC. Translated, it gives CASSGGSETQYF.

V usage is TRBV6-1 and J usage is TRBJ1-3, with 11 bases identical to TRBD1. This CDR3 region has 16 residues. V lost 5 bases, J lost 2 bases, and 5 bases stayed unmatched. Germline-derived CDR1 and CDR2 are MNHNS and SASEGT. CDR3 residues: CASSKGQGAAGNTIYF. The CDR3 region has the DNA TGTGCCAGCAGTAAAGGACAGGGGGCAGCTGGAAACACCATATATTTT.

The chain recombines TRBV19 with TRBJ1-2; D not resolved. Trimming stripped 1 base from V and 6 bases from J, with 12 bases between. The germline CDR1 and CDR2 sequences are LNHDA and SQIVND (reference sequence). The CDR3 runs 14 residues. The CDR3 nucleotides are TGTGCCAGTAGTATAGTCGAGGATTCCCATGGCTACACCTTC. Its protein product is CASSIVEDSHGYTF. Drawing the rest from reference TRBV19 and TRBJ1-2, the complete variable domain is DGGITQSPKYLFRKEGQNVTLSCEQNLNHDAMYWYRQDPGQGLRLIYYSQIVNDFQKGDIAEGYSVSREKKESFPLTVTSAQKNPTAFYLCASSIVEDSHGYTFGSGTRLTVV.

This clone was picked up one time. The rearrangement joins TRBV5-4 to TRBJ2-3; D is perhaps TRBD2 (5 bases). CDR1 SGHNT and CDR2 YYREEE come from the germline V gene (reference sequence). CDR3 length equals 15 residues. The CDR3 reads CVFHSASLRADTQYF. CDR3 coding DNA: TGTGTCTTCCACTCGGCTAGCCTAAGGGCAGATACGCAGTATTTT.

The chain carries TRBV19 and TRBJ2-7; D might be TRBD2 (6 bases). V was pared by 1 base and J by 0 bases, with 10 bases between. The CDR3 extends over 15 amino acids. Germline V gene lookup returns CDR1 LNHDA and CDR2 SQIVND (reference sequence). CDR3 DNA: TGTGCCAGTAGTATAGTTGGGACTTCCTCCTACGAGCAGTACTTC. Its protein is CASSIVGTSSYEQYF.

The CDR3 DNA follows: TGTGCCAGCAGCACCGGGACTTCATATAACTATGGCTACACCTTC. Encoded protein: CASSTGTSYNYGYTF. The chain carries TRBV5-4 and TRBJ1-2; maybe TRBD1 (5 bases). Looked up from germline, CDR1 is SGHNT and CDR2 is YYREEE (reference sequence). With 4 bases removed from V and 1 base from J, the gap between germline ends came to 14 bases. This CDR3 spans 15 amino acids. Full variable domain (rest looked up from reference TRBV5-4 and TRBJ1-2): ETGVTQSPTHLIKTRGQQVTLRCSSQSGHNTVSWYQQALGQGPQFIFQYYREEENGRGNFPPRFSGLQFPNYSSELNVNALELDDSALYLCASSTGTSYNYGYTFGSGTRLTVV.

In nucleotides, the CDR3 is TGTGCCTGGATAGGGGGCGGAAACAATGAGCAGTTCTTC. Protein sequence: CAWIGGGNNEQFF. The rearrangement links TRBV30 to TRBJ2-1, with 7 nucleotides matching TRBD1. CDR1 is GTSNPN and CDR2 is SVGIG in the germline V gene (reference sequence). Unmatched junction bases numbered 5, after V lost 4 bases and J lost 5 bases. The CDR3 has 13 amino acids. Supplemented by reference TRBV30 and TRBJ2-1, the full variable domain reads SQTIHQWPATLVQPVGSPLSLECTVEGTSNPNLYWYRQAAGRGLQLLFYSVGIGQISSEVPQNLSASRPQDRQFILSSKKLLLSDSGFYLCAWIGGGNNEQFFGPGTRLTVL.

The chain uses TRBV5-1 and TRBJ2-5; perhaps TRBD2 as D (6 bases). The germline V and J ends were trimmed by 0 bases and 5 bases, with 14 bases remaining between them. The CDR3 is made up of 15 amino acids. The germline gives CDR1 SGHRS, CDR2 YFSETQ. The chain's CDR3 is CASSLGGDRGETQYF. CDR3 DNA sequence: TGCGCCAGCAGCTTGGGGGGTGACCGGGGGGAGACCCAGTACTTC. Full variable domain (outside the CDR3, taken from reference TRBV5-1 and TRBJ2-5): KAGVTQTPRYLIKTRGQQVTLSCSPISGHRSVSWYQQTPGQGLQFLFEYFSETQRNKGNFPGRFSGRQFSNSRSEMNVSTLELGDSALYLCASSLGGDRGETQYFGPGTRLLVL.

This chain uses TRBV9 with TRBJ2-7; tentatively, D is TRBD1 (6 bases). The germline gives CDR1 SGDLS, CDR2 YYNGEE. This CDR3 comprises 15 residues. V was shortened by 0 bases and J by 6 bases, with 16 bases between the two germline ends. The CDR3 region is CASSVAIRGRPEQYF. The DNA of the CDR3 is TGTGCCAGCAGCGTAGCGATCAGGGGACGGCCCGAGCAGTACTTC.

V is TRBV14 and J is TRBJ1-1; TRBD1 is a possible D gene (5 bases). V shed 1 base and J shed 0 bases, with 6 bases lying between them. This CDR3 is 14 amino acids long. Germline CDR1 reads SGHDN; CDR2 reads FVKESK. The chain's CDR3 is CASSQVGLNTEAFF. The CDR3 bases are TGTGCCAGCAGCCAAGTGGGGCTGAACACTGAAGCTTTCTTT.

This clone was found many times. This chain joins TRBV2 and TRBJ2-7, with 11 bases aligning to TRBD1. This CDR3 comprises 14 residues. J gave up 7 bases and V 6 bases, and 8 bases lay outside the gene matches. Germline values: CDR1 SNHLY, CDR2 FYNNEI. Here the CDR3 DNA reads TGTGCCAGCAGCTGGACAGGGGGCGCGAGGGAGCAGTACTTC. Amino acids: CASSWTGGAREQYF.

This clone has only one observation. The J gene is TRBJ2-1, the V gene TRBV19, with TRBD2 matching over 9 bases. V lost 5 bases, J lost 7 bases, and 12 bases stayed unmatched. CDR3 size: 16 residues. CDR1 is LNHDA and CDR2 is SQIVND in the germline V gene (reference sequence). The CDR3 DNA reads TGTGCCAGTAGTGTACCGGGACTAGCACCCGGGAATGAGCAGTTCTTC. Translation gives CASSVPGLAPGNEQFF.